What follows are 9 T cell receptor beta chains derived from one specimen sequenced in a study of blood T cell repertoires in COVID-19. Repertoires were generated with immunoSEQ multiplex PCR, while TCRdb's copy carries only in-frame clones and drops some. This table has roughly 100,000 clones, roughly 69% appearing once. The sequencing sample was made of peripheral blood. Source of these receptors: a man older than 75 with acute or convalescent COVID-19.

The gene calls are TRBV2 and TRBJ2-3; TRBD2 is a possible D gene (6 bases). This CDR3 is 11 amino acids long. Trimming removed 8 bases at V and 5 bases at J, with 8 bases between. The germline gives CDR1 SNHLY, CDR2 FYNNEI. CDR3 sequence: CASGGVDTQYF. As DNA, the CDR3 is TGTGCCAGCGGCGGGGTAGATACGCAGTATTTT.

The chain links TRBV28 to TRBJ2-7; 10 bases map to TRBD1. Germline V gene data show CDR1 as MDHEN and CDR2 as SYDVKM. V dropped 4 bases and J dropped 2; count of bases not matched to a gene: 2. The CDR3 is 14 amino acids. CDR3 residues: CASSYGQGAYEQYF. Here the CDR3 DNA reads TGTGCCAGCAGTTACGGACAGGGGGCCTACGAGCAGTACTTC.

The genes are TRBV5-4 and TRBJ1-2; possibly TRBD1 for D (6 bases). This CDR3 contains 13 residues. Trimming left V 3 bases short and J 4 bases short, with 10 bases between. CDR1 and CDR2 (germline): SGHNT, YYREEE (reference sequence). In DNA form, the CDR3 reads TGTGCCAGCAGCTCCTGGACAGTCTATGGCTACACCTTC. Its translation is CASSSWTVYGYTF. Combining the CDR3 with reference TRBV5-4 and TRBJ1-2 gives the whole variable domain ETGVTQSPTHLIKTRGQQVTLRCSSQSGHNTVSWYQQALGQGPQFIFQYYREEENGRGNFPPRFSGLQFPNYSSELNVNALELDDSALYLCASSSWTVYGYTFGSGTRLTVV.

The CDR3 bases are TGTGCCACCAGTGAGCGGGGGAACTATGGCTACACCTTC. Translation gives CATSERGNYGYTF. The chain joins TRBV24-1 to TRBJ1-2, with a possible D match to TRBD1 (5 bases). This CDR3 has 13 amino acids. Trimming removed 4 bases at V and 2 bases at J, with 7 bases between. Germline CDR1 KGHDR, CDR2 SFDVKD.

The chain has TRBV10-3 and TRBJ2-4, with 12 bases matching TRBD2. CDR1 and CDR2 from the germline V gene are ENHRY and SYGVKD. V was clipped by 3 bases and J by 0 bases; unmatched bases: 6. CDR3 size: 18 residues. The CDR3 coding sequence is TGTGCCATCAGTGAACTAGCGGGAGGTTTACTAGCCAAAAACATTCAGTACTTC. Its translation is CAISELAGGLLAKNIQYF.

The CDR3 here is CASNPAGQVTDEQFF. The CDR3, as DNA: TGCGCCAGCAACCCAGCGGGACAGGTTACGGATGAGCAGTTCTTC. The rearrangement joins TRBV5-1 to TRBJ2-1; perhaps TRBD1 as D (8 bases). Germline CDR1 SGHRS, CDR2 YFSETQ. The V end lost 6 bases, the J end lost 8 bases, and 21 bases lay between the germline ends. The CDR3 is 15 amino acids. Filled out from reference TRBV5-1 and TRBJ2-1, the complete variable domain reads KAGVTQTPRYLIKTRGQQVTLSCSPISGHRSVSWYQQTPGQGLQFLFEYFSETQRNKGNFPGRFSGRQFSNSRSEMNVSTLELGDSALYLCASNPAGQVTDEQFFGPGTRLTVL.

The V gene is TRBV27, the J gene TRBJ1-1; D possibly corresponds to TRBD1 (5 bases). Trimming shortened V by 3 bases and J by 0 bases, and 8 bases separated the two germline ends. Per the germline V gene, CDR1 is MNHEY and CDR2 is SMNVEV (reference sequence). The CDR3 extends over 14 amino acids. The chain's CDR3 is CASSLTEMNTEAFF. Written as DNA, the CDR3 is TGTGCCAGCAGTTTGACAGAAATGAACACTGAAGCTTTCTTT.

V gene TRBV4-2 combines with J gene TRBJ1-2, with D uncertain. CDR1 LGHNA and CDR2 YNFKEQ come from the germline V gene. V was cut by 3 bases and J by 8 bases, with 19 bases left in between. The CDR3 has 15 residues. The CDR3 loop is CASSQSRGEGEGYTF. The CDR3 DNA follows: TGTGCCAGCAGCCAGAGCCGCGGTGAGGGCGAGGGCTACACCTTC.

The rearrangement links TRBV6-2 or TRBV6-3 to TRBJ1-1; D might be TRBD1 (5 bases). With 2 bases removed from V and 7 bases from J, the gap between germline ends came to 17 bases. CDR3 size: 15 residues. Germline V gene sequence: CDR1 MNHEY, CDR2 SVGEGT. CDR3 nucleotide sequence: TGTGCCAGCAGTTACCTCTCGACGGGGGGGAGTGAAGCTTTCTTT. Its protein product is CASSYLSTGGSEAFF.